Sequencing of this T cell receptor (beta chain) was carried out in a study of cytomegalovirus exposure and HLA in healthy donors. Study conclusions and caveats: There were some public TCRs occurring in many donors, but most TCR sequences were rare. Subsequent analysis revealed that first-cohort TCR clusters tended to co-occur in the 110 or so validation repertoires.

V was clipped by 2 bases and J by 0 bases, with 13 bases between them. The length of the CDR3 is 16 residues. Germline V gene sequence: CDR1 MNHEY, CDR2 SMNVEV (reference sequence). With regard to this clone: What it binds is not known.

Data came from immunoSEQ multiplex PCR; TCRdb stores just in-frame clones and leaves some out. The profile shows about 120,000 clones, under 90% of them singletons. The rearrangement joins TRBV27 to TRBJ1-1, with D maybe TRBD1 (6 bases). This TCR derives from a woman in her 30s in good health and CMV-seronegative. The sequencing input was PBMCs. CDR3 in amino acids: CASSLGQGIMNTEAFF. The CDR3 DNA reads TGTGCCAGCAGTTTAGGGCAGGGGATAATGAACACTGAAGCTTTCTTT.